The 10 T cell receptor beta chains below come from one sample, sequenced in a study of blood T cells in healthy people across ages. Next came a second PCR, run for roughly 7 to 12 cycles, which used a sample-barcoded 5' primer along with a J-beta primer mix. TCRdb used MiXCR to reprocess the 5' RACE reads, holding one entry per CDR3 protein. This sample has 1.5 million to 1.9 million distinct CDR3 sequences, with about 45% found just once. The sample was blood. The receptors stem from a young woman in good health.

The chain employs TRBV3-1 and TRBJ2-5; D is ambiguous. V lost 2 bases and J lost 2, with 12 bases in between. The CDR3 sequence is 15 residues long. The germline V gene encodes CDR1 LGHDT and CDR2 YNNKEL (reference sequence). CDR3 in amino acids: CASSQWYSQQETQYF. CDR3 DNA sequence: TGTGCCAGCAGCCAATGGTACAGCCAGCAAGAGACCCAGTACTTC.

This clonotype has more than one count but fewer than ten. The chain carries TRBV6-5 and TRBJ2-3; D gene ambiguous. The germline V and J ends were trimmed by 2 bases and 5 bases, with 11 bases remaining between them. The germline V gene encodes CDR1 MNHEY and CDR2 SVGAGI. The CDR3 has 14 amino acids. DNA for the CDR3: TGTGCCAGCAGTTACGTGAGCCGAGAAGATACGCAGTATTTT. As protein: CASSYVSREDTQYF.

The chain has TRBV5-1 and TRBJ2-1; 8 bases match TRBD2. TRBJ2-7 matches the DNA end more closely, so the J call is doubtful. Germline loops: CDR1 SGHRS, CDR2 YFSETQ. The length of the CDR3 is 15 residues. The CDR3 is CASSLVRGGYNEQYF. CDR3 in DNA: TGCGCCAGCAGCTTGGTACGGGGGGGCTACAATGAGCAGTACTTC.

The V gene is TRBV3-1, the J gene TRBJ2-7; D gene unclear. The germline V and J ends were trimmed by 4 bases and 12 bases, with 16 bases remaining between them. The CDR3 contains 12 residues. Germline V gives CDR1 LGHDT, CDR2 YNNKEL (reference sequence). The CDR3 region is CASSLPDRFTYF. The DNA of the CDR3 is TGTGCCAGCAGCCTCCCGGACCGATTTACGTACTTC.

This chain links TRBV7-2 with TRBJ1-6; 9 bases map to TRBD1. Germline trimming cut 3 bases from V and 5 bases from J; bases unmatched to any gene: 5. Germline loops: CDR1 SGHTA, CDR2 FQGNSA. The length of the CDR3 is 16 residues. The CDR3, as DNA: TGTGCCAGCAGCTTTGCCGGGACAGGGAATAATTCACCCCTCCACTTT. Its translation is CASSFAGTGNNSPLHF.

This clonotype was seen more than once but under ten times. CDR3 bases: TGTGCCAGCAGTGAATACAGGGGACTCGGAGGAAATCAGCCCCAGCATTTT. Translated: CASSEYRGLGGNQPQHF. The rearrangement links TRBV12-3 or TRBV12-4 to TRBJ1-5; 7 bases are a match to TRBD1. The CDR3 runs to 17 residues. V shed 5 bases, J shed 4 bases, and the junction held 14 bases outside the gene matches.

The chain links TRBV6-5 to TRBJ1-5; no clear D gene. The CDR3 has 15 amino acids. Trimming cost V 0 bases and J 7 bases, with 13 bases left between them. CDR1 and CDR2 (germline): MNHEY, SVGAGI. The DNA of the CDR3 is TGTGCCAGCAGTTACTCTTCGCGGGGTCGCCAGCCCCAGCATTTT. It codes for CASSYSSRGRQPQHF.

This chain joins TRBV20-1 and TRBJ1-5; no firm D call. The CDR3 runs to 13 residues. Germline V gives CDR1 DFQATT, CDR2 SNEGSKA (reference sequence). V shed 5 bases and J shed 3 bases, with 11 bases lying between them. The CDR3 bases are TGCAGTGCTCGTGGGTGGGACAATCAGCCCCAGCATTTT. Translating gives CSARGWDNQPQHF.

This clonotype occurred a few times. The chain combines TRBV7-9 with TRBJ2-1; 7 bases are shared with TRBD2. The V and J ends lost 3 bases and 10 bases, in that order; junction bases with no gene match: 15. This CDR3 comprises 16 residues. Germline V CDR1 and CDR2: SEHNR, FQNEAQ (reference sequence). The DNA of the CDR3 is TGTGCCAGCAGCTTCGGGAGCGGGGAAGACCTCCCAGAGCAGTTCTTC. Amino acid sequence: CASSFGSGEDLPEQFF.

The chain is built from TRBV7-2 and TRBJ2-3; 7 nucleotides match TRBD2. V lost 4 bases to trimming and J lost 5 bases; unmatched junction nucleotides: 12. Germline CDR1 SGHTA, CDR2 FQGNSA. This CDR3 has 16 residues. The CDR3 DNA reads as TGTGCCAGCAGCTCCCGGACTAGTGGGGTGAGAGATACGCAGTATTTT. It specifies CASSSRTSGVRDTQYF.